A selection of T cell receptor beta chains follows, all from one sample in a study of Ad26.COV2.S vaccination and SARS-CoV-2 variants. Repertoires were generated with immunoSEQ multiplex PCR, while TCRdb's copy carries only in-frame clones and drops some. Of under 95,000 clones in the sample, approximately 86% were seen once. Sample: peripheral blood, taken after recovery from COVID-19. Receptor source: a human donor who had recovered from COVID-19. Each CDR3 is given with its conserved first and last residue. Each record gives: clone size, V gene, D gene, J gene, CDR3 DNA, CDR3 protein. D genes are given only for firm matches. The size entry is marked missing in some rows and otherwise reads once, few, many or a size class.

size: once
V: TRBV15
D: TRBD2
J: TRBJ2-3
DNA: TGTGCCACCAGCAGAGAACGGGGGGGAAGCACAGATACGCAGTATTTT
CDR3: CATSRERGGSTDTQYF

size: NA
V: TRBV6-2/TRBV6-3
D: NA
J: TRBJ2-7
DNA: TGTGCCAGCAGTTACACCACCAACAGCTACGAGCAGTACTTC
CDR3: CASSYTTNSYEQYF

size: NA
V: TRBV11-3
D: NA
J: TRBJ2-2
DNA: TGTGCCAGCAGCTTAAGTATAGCCGGGGAGCTGTTTTTT
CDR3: CASSLSIAGELFF

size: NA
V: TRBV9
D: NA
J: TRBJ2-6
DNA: TGTGCCAGCAGCGTAGGGTGGACACCGGCCTCTGGGGCCAACGTCCTGACTTTC
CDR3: CASSVGWTPASGANVLTF

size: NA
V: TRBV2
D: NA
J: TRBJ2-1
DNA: TGTGCCACCGGTTCCGGGCAGATCAACATAGGTGAGCAGTTCTTC
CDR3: CATGSGQINIGEQFF

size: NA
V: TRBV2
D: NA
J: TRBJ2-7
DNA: TGTGCCAGCAGTCCCCCCGAGCTATCTCCATCCGAGCAGTACTTC
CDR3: CASSPPELSPSEQYF

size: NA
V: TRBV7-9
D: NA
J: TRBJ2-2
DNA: TGTGCCAGCAGCTTACGCGACGGGGAGCTGTTTTTT
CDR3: CASSLRDGELFF

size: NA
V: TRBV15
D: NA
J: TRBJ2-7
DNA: TGTGCCACCAGCGGTGGTCCCCCCTACGAGCAGTACTTC
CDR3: CATSGGPPYEQYF

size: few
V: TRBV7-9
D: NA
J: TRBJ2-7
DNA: TGTGCCAGCAGCTTAGCGGAGGGGACCTACGAGCAGTACTTC
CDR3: CASSLAEGTYEQYF

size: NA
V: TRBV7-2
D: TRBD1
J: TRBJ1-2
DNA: TGTGCCAGCCGCAATCCGGCCAGGGGGGGTGGCTACACCTTC
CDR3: CASRNPARGGGYTF

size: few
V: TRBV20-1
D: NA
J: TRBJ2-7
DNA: TGCAGTGCTAGTCAGGCCGGTGCAGGGCGGTACGAGCAGTACTTC
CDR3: CSASQAGAGRYEQYF

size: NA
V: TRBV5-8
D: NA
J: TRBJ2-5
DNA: TGTGCCAGCAGCAGAACAGGGGCGGGGGTAAAAGAGACCCAGTACTTC
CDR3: CASSRTGAGVKETQYF

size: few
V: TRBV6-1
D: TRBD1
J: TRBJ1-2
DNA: TGTGCCAGCAGTGAAGCGCAGGGGGACTATGGCTACACCTTC
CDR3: CASSEAQGDYGYTF

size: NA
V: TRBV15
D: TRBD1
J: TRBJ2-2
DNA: TGTGCCACCAGCAGGGACAGGGGCCCTAACACCGGGGAGCTGTTTTTT
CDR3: CATSRDRGPNTGELFF

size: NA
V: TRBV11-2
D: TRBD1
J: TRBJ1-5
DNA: TGTGCCAGCAGCTCCGGACAGGGTATAGTTAATCAGCCCCAGCATTTT
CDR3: CASSSGQGIVNQPQHF

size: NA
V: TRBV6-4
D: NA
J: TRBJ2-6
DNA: TGTGCCAGCAGTGACATTGGATTTCACTCTGGGGCCAACGTCCTGACTTTC
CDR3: CASSDIGFHSGANVLTF

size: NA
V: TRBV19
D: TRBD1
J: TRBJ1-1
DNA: TGTGCCAGTAGTGACAGGGCCTCTGAAGCTTTCTTT
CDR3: CASSDRASEAFF

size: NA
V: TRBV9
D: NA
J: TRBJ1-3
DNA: TGTGCCAGCAGCCTGGGACAAACCTCTGGAAACACCATATATTTT
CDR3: CASSLGQTSGNTIYF

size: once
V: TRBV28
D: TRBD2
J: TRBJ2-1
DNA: TGTGCCAGCAGCCAAATAGGGACTACTGCCAATGAGCAGTTCTTC
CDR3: CASSQIGTTANEQFF

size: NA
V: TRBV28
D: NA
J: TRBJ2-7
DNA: TGTGCCAGCAGTTTAGATGGGGGGAACTACGAGCAGTACTTC
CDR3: CASSLDGGNYEQYF

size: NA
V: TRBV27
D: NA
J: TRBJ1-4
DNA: TGTGCCAGCAGTAATAGACAGACAAGGGGTGAAAAACTGTTTTTT
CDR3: CASSNRQTRGEKLFF

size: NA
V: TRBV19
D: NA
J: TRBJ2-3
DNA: TGTGCCAGTAGTATTACGTTTAGAAGCACAGATACGCAGTATTTT
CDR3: CASSITFRSTDTQYF

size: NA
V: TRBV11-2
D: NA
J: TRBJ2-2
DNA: TGTGCCAGCAGCTTCCTCTTGGCCGGGGAGCTGTTTTTT
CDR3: CASSFLLAGELFF

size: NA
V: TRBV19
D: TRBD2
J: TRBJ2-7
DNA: TGTGCCAGTAGTATATCAGGGACTAGCGGAAGGCACGAGCAGTACTTC
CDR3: CASSISGTSGRHEQYF

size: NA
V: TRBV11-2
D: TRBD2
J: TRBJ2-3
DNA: TGTGCCAGCAGGCTGTGGGCGGGAGGAGGGGCAGATACGCAGTATTTT
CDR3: CASRLWAGGGADTQYF

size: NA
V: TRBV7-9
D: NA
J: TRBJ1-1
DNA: TGTGCCAGCAGCTTCGGGACCGTGAACACTGAAGCTTTCTTT
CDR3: CASSFGTVNTEAFF

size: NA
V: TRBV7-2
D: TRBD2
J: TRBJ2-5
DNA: TGTGCCAGCAGCTCTAGCGGGAGGCAAGAGACCCAGTACTTC
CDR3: CASSSSGRQETQYF

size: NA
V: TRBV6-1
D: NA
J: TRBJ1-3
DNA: TGTGCCAGCAGTGAAGGTTCAGGGTCCCATGGAAACACCATATATTTT
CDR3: CASSEGSGSHGNTIYF

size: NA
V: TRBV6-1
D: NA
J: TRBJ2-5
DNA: TGTGCCAGCAGTGAAGCGCGAACAGGGATAGAGACCCAGTACTTC
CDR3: CASSEARTGIETQYF

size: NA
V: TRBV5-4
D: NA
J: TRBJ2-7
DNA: TGTGCCAGCAGCTTGGTAGGGAGCGACTACGAGCAGTACTTC
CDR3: CASSLVGSDYEQYF

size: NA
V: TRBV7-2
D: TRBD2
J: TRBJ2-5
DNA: TGTGCCAGCAGCTTAGGTATCCTAGCGGGAAGTGGGGGAGAGACCCAGTACTTC
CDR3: CASSLGILAGSGGETQYF

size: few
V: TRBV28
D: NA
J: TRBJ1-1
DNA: TGTGCCAGCAGTTTACGGTCAGGAAGGGCTGAAGCTTTCTTT
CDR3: CASSLRSGRAEAFF

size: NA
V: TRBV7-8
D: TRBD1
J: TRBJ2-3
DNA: TGTGCCAGCAGCTTAGTTTCGGGACAGAGCACAGATACGCAGTATTTT
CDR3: CASSLVSGQSTDTQYF

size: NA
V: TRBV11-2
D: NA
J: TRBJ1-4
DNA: TGTGCCAGCAGCCCATATGGGCAGGGGCTTAATGAAAAACTGTTTTTT
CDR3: CASSPYGQGLNEKLFF

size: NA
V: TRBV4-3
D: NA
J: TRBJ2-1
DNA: TGCGCCAGCAGCCGCCAGCGAGAAGGGGATGAGCAGTTCTTC
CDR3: CASSRQREGDEQFF

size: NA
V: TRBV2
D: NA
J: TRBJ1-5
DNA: TGTGCCAGCAGTGAAGCGGAGATAGCTTATAGCAATCAGCCCCAGCATTTT
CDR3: CASSEAEIAYSNQPQHF

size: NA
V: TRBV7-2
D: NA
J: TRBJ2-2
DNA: TGTGCCAGCAGCTTAGCGCTTGGCACCGGGGAGCTGTTTTTT
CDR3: CASSLALGTGELFF

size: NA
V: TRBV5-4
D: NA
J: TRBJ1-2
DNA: TGTGCCAGCAGCTTAGGTGCGTTCGCAGGGAATCGTAACTATGGCTACACCTTC
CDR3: CASSLGAFAGNRNYGYTF

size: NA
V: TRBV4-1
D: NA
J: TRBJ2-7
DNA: TGCGCCAGCAGCCAATATTTGGTGGGGGCTCTCTACGAGCAGTACTTC
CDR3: CASSQYLVGALYEQYF

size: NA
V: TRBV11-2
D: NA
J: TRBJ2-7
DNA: TGTGCCAGCAGGGCAGGTTACTACGAGCAGTACTTC
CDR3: CASRAGYYEQYF

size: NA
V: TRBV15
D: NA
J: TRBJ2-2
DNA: TGTGCCACCAGCAGAGCCCTCTCCTTGGGCGGGGAGCTGTTTTTT
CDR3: CATSRALSLGGELFF

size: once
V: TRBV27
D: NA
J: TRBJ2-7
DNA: TGTGCCAGCAGTTTATTCCCCTCAGTGGAGGAGCAGTACTTC
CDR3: CASSLFPSVEEQYF

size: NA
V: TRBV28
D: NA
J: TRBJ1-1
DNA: TGTGCCAGCCAGAGGTTCACTGAAGCTTTCTTT
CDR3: CASQRFTEAFF

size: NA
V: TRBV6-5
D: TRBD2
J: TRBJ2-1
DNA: TGTGCCAGCAGCGGACTAGCGGCCTACAATGAGCAGTTCTTC
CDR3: CASSGLAAYNEQFF

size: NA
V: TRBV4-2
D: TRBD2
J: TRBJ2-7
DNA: TGTGCCAGCAGCCAAGTCAGCGGGACGAGGGGCGAGCAGTACTTC
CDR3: CASSQVSGTRGEQYF

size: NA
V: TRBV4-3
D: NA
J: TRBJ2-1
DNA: TGCGCCAGCAGCCAACATTTGAGCGGTTACTACAATGAGCAGTTCTTC
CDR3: CASSQHLSGYYNEQFF

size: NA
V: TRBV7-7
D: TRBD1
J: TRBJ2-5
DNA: TGTGCCAGCAGTGAAAGGGATCCAAGGGGGCACTACGAAGAGACCCAGTACTTC
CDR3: CASSERDPRGHYEETQYF

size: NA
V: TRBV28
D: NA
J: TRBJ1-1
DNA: TGTGCCAGCAGTTTACGGGGGCCCGCTTTCTTT
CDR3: CASSLRGPAFF

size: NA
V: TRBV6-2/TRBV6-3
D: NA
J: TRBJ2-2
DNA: TGTGCCAGCAGTATAACCAATACAGGGAGCCCGAACACCGGGGAGCTGTTTTTT
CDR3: CASSITNTGSPNTGELFF

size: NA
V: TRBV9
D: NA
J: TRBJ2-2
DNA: TGTGCCAGCACTGGTAGCGTTAACACCGGGGAGCTGTTTTTT
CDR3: CASTGSVNTGELFF

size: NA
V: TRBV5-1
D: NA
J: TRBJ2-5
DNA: TGCGCCAGCAGCCGGGAGGCCAGGGGCCAAGAGACCCAGTACTTC
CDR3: CASSREARGQETQYF

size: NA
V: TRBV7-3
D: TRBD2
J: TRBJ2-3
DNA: TGTGCCAGCAGCCCTAGCGGGAGGGACACAGATACGCAGTATTTT
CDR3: CASSPSGRDTDTQYF

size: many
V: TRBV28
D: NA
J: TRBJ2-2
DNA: TGTGCCAGCAGTTTCTTTCCGGGGGCGAGCACCGGGGAGCTGTTTTTT
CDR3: CASSFFPGASTGELFF